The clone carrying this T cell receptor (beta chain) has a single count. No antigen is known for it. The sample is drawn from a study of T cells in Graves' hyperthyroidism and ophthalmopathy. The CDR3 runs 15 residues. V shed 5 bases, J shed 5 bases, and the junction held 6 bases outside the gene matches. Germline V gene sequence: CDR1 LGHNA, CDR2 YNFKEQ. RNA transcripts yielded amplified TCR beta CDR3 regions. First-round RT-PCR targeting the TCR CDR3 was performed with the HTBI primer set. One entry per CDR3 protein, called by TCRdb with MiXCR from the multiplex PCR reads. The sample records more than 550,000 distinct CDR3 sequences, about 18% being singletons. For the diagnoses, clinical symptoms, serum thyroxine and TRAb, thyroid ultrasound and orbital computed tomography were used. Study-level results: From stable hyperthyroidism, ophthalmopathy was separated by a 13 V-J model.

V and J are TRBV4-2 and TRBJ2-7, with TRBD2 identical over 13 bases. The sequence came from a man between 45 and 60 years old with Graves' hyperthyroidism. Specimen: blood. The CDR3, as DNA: TGTGCCAGCAGCTTTGGGACTAGCGGGAAAAACGAGCAGTACTTC. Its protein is CASSFGTSGKNEQYF.